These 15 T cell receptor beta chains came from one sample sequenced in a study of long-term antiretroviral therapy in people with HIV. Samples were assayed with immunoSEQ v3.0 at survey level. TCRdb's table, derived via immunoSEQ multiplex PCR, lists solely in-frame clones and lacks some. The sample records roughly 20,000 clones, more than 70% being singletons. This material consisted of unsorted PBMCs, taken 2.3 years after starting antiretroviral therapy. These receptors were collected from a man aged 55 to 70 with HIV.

This CDR3 reads CASRRQGFQPQHF. The CDR3 DNA sequence: TGTGCCAGCAGAAGACAGGGGTTTCAGCCCCAGCATTTT. This chain joins TRBV2 and TRBJ1-5; 8 nucleotides line up with TRBD1. The germline CDR1 and CDR2 sequences are SNHLY and FYNNEI. V was pared by 6 bases and J by 6 bases, with 4 bases of the junction left unmatched. This CDR3 has 13 amino acids.

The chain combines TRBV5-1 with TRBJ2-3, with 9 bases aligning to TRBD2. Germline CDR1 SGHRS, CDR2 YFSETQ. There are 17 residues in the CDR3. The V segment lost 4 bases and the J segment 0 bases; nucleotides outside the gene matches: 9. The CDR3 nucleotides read TGCGCCAGCAGCCAATACACTAGCGGGTCTAGCACAGATACGCAGTATTTT. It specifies CASSQYTSGSSTDTQYF.

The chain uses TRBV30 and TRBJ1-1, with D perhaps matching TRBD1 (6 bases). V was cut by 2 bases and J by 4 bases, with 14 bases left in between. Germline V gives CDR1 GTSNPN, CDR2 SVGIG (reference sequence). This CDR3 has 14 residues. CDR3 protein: CAWSRGGAITEAFF. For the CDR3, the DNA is TGTGCCTGGAGTCGAGGGGGGGCTATCACTGAAGCTTTCTTT.

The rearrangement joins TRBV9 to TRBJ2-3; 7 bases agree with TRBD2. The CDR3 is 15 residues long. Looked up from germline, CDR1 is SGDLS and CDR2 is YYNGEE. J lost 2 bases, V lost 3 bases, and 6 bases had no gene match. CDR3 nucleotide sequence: TGTGCCAGCAGCGAAAGCGGGACCCCCACAGATACGCAGTATTTT. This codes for CASSESGTPTDTQYF.

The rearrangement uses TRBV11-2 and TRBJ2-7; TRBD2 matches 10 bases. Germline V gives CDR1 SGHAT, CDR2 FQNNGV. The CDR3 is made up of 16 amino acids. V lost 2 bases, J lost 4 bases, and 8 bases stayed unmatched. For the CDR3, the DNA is TGTGCCAGCAGCTTAACTAGCGGGAACTTTGGGTACGAGCAGTACTTC. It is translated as CASSLTSGNFGYEQYF.

CDR3 coding DNA: TGTGCCAGCAGATCGACCAAGGACATGCCTAACCAAGAGACCCAGTACTTC. Amino acid sequence: CASRSTKDMPNQETQYF. This chain links TRBV2 with TRBJ2-5; D might be TRBD1 (5 bases). Germline lookup yields CDR1 SNHLY and CDR2 FYNNEI. This CDR3 spans 17 amino acids. Trimming removed 6 bases at V and 0 bases at J, with 20 bases between.

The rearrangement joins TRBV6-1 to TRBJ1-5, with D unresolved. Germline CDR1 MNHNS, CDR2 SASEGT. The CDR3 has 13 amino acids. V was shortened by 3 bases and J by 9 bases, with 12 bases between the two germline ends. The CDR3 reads CASSDWVSGPQHF. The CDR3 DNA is TGTGCCAGCAGTGACTGGGTCAGCGGGCCCCAGCATTTT.

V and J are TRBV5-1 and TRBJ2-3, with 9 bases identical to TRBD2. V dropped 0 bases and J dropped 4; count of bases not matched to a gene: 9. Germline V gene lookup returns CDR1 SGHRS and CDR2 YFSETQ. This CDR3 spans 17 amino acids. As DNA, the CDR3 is TGCGCCAGCAGCTTGGAGGTCGGCGGGGGGGCCGCAGATACGCAGTATTTT. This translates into CASSLEVGGGAADTQYF.

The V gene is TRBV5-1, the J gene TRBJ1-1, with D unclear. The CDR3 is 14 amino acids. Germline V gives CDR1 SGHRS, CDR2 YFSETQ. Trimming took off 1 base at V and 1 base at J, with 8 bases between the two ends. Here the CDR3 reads CASSLIDRNTEAFF. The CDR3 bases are TGCGCCAGCAGCTTGATTGATAGGAACACTGAAGCTTTCTTT. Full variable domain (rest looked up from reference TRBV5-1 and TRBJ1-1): KAGVTQTPRYLIKTRGQQVTLSCSPISGHRSVSWYQQTPGQGLQFLFEYFSETQRNKGNFPGRFSGRQFSNSRSEMNVSTLELGDSALYLCASSLIDRNTEAFFGQGTRLTVV.

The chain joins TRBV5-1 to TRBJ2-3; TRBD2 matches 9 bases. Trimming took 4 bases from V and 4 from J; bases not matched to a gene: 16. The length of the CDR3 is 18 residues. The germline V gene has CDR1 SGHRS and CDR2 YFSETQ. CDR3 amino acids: CASSPGLARRHGPDTQYF. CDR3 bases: TGCGCCAGCAGCCCTGGACTAGCGCGACGCCATGGCCCAGATACGCAGTATTTT.

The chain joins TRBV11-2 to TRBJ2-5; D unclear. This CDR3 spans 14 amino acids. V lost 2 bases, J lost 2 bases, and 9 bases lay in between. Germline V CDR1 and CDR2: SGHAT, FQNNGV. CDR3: CASSLTFSQETQYF. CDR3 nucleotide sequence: TGTGCCAGCAGCTTAACGTTCAGTCAAGAGACCCAGTACTTC.

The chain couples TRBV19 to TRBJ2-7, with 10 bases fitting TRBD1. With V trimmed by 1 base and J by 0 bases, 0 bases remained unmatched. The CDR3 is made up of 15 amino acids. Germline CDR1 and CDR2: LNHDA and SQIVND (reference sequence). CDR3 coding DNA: TGTGCCAGTAGTATAGGGACAGGGGGCTCCTACGAGCAGTACTTC. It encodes CASSIGTGGSYEQYF.

Here the CDR3 reads CASSSQRGEGYEQYF. In nucleotides, the CDR3 is TGTGCCAGCAGCTCCCAAAGGGGGGAGGGCTACGAGCAGTACTTC. V and J are TRBV7-6 and TRBJ2-7, with a weak D call TRBD2 (7 bases). In germline, CDR1 is SGHVS, CDR2 FNYEAQ. V lost 4 bases, J lost 3 bases, and 16 bases lay in between. The CDR3 spans 15 residues.

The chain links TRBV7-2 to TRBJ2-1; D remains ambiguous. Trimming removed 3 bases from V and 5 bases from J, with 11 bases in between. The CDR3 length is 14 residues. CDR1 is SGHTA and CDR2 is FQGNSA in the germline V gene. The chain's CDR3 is CASSFQSTDNEQFF. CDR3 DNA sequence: TGTGCCAGCAGCTTTCAATCCACAGACAATGAGCAGTTCTTC.

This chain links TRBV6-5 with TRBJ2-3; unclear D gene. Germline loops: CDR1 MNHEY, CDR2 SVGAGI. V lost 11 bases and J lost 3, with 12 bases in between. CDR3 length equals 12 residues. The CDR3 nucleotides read TGTGCCTCCCGCGATCGAACAGATACGCAGTATTTT. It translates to CASRDRTDTQYF.